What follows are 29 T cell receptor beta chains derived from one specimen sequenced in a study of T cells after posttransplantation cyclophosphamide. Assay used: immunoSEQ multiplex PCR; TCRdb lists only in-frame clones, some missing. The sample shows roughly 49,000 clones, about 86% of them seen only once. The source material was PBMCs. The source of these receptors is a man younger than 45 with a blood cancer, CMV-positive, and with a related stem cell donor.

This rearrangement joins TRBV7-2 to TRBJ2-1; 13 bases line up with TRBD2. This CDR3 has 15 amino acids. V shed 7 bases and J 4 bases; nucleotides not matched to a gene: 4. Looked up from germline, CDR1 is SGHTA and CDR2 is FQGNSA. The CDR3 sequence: CASTRTSGRYNEQFF. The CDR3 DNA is TGTGCCAGCACCCGGACTAGCGGGAGATACAATGAGCAGTTCTTC.

The CDR3 here is CAWTSGPSYEQYF. The CDR3, as DNA: TGTGCCTGGACTAGCGGGCCCTCCTACGAGCAGTACTTC. The chain recombines TRBV30 with TRBJ2-5; 8 bases match TRBD2. With the DNA end fitting TRBJ2-7 better, the J assignment may be wrong. The CDR3 is made up of 13 amino acids. Germline loops: CDR1 GTSNPN, CDR2 SVGIG (reference sequence).

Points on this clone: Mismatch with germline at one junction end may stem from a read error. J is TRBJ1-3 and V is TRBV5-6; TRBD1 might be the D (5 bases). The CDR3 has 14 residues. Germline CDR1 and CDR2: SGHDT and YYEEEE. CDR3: CASSHGHSRNTIYF. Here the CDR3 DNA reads TGTGCCAGCAGTCACGGACACTCTAGAAACACCATATATTTT.

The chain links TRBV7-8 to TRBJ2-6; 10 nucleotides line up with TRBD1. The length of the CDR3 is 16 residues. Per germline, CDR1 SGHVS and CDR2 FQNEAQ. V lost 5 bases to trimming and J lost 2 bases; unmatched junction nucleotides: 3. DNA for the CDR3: TGTGCCAGCAGCCCGACAGGGGGCGCTGGGGCCAACGTCCTGACTTTC. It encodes CASSPTGGAGANVLTF.

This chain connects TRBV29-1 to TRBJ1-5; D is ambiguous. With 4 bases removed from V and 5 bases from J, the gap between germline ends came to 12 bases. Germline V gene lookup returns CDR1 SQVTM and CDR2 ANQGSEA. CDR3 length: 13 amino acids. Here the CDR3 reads CSVATRRDQPQHF. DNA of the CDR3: TGCAGCGTTGCCACTCGGAGGGATCAGCCCCAGCATTTT.

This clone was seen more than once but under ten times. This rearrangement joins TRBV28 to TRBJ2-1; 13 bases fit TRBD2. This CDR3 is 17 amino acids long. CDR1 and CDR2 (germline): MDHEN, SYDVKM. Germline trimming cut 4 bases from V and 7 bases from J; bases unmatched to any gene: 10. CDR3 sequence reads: CASSSVWTSGSYNEQFF. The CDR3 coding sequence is TGTGCCAGCAGTTCCGTCTGGACTAGCGGGAGTTATAATGAGCAGTTCTTC.

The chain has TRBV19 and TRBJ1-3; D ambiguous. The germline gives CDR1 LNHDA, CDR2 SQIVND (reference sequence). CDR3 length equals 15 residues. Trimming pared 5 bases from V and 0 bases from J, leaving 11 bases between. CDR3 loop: CASSLVRSSGNTIYF. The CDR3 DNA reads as TGTGCCAGTAGTTTGGTCAGATCCTCTGGAAACACCATATATTTT.

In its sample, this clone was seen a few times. The CDR3 loop is CASSLRRDTQYF. CDR3 sequence (DNA): TGTGCCAGCAGCCTTAGGAGAGATACGCAGTATTTT. The chain carries TRBV7-9 and TRBJ2-3; D is unresolved. The germline V and J ends were trimmed by 5 bases and 5 bases, with 8 bases remaining between them. Germline CDR1 is SEHNR and CDR2 is FQNEAQ (reference sequence). This CDR3 contains 12 residues. Looking up the rest from reference TRBV7-9 and TRBJ2-3 gives the full variable domain: DTGVSQNPRHKITKRGQNVTFRCDPISEHNRLYWYRQTLGQGPEFLTYFQNEAQLEKSRLLSDRFSAERPKGSFSTLEIQRTEQGDSAMYLCASSLRRDTQYFGPGTRLTVL.

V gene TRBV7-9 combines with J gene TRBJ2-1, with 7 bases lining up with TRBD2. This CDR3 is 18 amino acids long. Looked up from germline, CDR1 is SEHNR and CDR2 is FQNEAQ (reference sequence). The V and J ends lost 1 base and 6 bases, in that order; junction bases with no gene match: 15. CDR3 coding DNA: TGTGCCAGCAGCTTAGGTCCTTTGATACAAGCGGGACGCAATGAGCAGTTCTTC. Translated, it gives CASSLGPLIQAGRNEQFF.

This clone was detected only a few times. The DNA for the CDR3 is TGTGCCATCAGCGGACAGGAGTCCGATGAGCAGTTCTTC. Translated: CAISGQESDEQFF. The V call is TRBV10-3, the J call TRBJ2-1, with TRBD1 identical over 7 bases. Looked up from germline, CDR1 is ENHRY and CDR2 is SYGVKD. J gave up 8 bases and V 6 bases, and 7 bases lay outside the gene matches. CDR3 size: 13 residues.

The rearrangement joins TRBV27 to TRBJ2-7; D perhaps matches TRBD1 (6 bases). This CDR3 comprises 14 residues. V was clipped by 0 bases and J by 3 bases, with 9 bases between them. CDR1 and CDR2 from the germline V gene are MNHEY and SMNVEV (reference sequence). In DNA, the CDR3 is TGTGCCAGCAGTTTATCAGGGGGTGGCTACGAGCAGTACTTC. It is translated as CASSLSGGGYEQYF.

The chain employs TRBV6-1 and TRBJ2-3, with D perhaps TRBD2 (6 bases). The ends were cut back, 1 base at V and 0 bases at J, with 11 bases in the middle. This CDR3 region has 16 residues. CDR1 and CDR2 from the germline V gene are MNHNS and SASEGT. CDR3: CASSEGDWTSTDTQYF. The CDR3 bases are TGTGCCAGCAGTGAAGGGGACTGGACTAGCACAGATACGCAGTATTTT.

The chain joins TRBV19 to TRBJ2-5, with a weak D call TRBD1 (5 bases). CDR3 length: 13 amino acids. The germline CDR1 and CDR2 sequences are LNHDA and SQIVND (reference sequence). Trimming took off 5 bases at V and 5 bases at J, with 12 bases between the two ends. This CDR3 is CASSSQGLETQYF. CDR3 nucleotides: TGTGCCAGTAGTTCCCAGGGTTTGGAGACCCAGTACTTC.

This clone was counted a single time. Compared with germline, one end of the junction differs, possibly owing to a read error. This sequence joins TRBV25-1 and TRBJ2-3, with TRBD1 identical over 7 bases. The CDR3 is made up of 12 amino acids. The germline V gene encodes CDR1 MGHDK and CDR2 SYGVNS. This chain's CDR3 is CASGNPGQRPIF. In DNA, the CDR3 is TGTGCCAGCGGTAACCCGGGACAGCGCCCTATTTTT.

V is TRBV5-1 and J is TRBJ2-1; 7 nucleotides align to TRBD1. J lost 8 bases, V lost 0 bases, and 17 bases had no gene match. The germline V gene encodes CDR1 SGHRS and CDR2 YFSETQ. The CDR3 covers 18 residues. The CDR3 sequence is CASSLAGQVYRVVDEQFF. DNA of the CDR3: TGCGCCAGCAGCTTGGCCGGACAGGTTTATAGAGTGGTGGATGAGCAGTTCTTC. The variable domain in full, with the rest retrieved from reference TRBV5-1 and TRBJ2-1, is KAGVTQTPRYLIKTRGQQVTLSCSPISGHRSVSWYQQTPGQGLQFLFEYFSETQRNKGNFPGRFSGRQFSNSRSEMNVSTLELGDSALYLCASSLAGQVYRVVDEQFFGPGTRLTVL.

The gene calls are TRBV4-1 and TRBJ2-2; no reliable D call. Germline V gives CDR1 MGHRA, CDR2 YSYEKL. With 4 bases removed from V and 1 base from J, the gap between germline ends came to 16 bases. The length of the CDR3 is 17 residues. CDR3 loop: CASSPPRPGQNTGELFF. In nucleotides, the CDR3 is TGCGCCAGCAGCCCTCCCCGCCCAGGCCAGAACACCGGGGAGCTGTTTTTT.

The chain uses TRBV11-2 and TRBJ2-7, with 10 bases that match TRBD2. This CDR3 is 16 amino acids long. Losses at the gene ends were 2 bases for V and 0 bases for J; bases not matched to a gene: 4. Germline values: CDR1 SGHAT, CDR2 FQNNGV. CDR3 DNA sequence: TGTGCCAGCAGCTTACAACCTAGCGGGGGCTCCTACGAGCAGTACTTC. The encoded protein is CASSLQPSGGSYEQYF.

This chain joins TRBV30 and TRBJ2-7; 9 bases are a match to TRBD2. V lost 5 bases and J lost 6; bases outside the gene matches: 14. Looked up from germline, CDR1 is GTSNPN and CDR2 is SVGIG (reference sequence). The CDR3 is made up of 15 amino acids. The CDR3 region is CAWGLGGLAGSEQYF. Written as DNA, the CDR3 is TGTGCCTGGGGTTTAGGCGGGCTAGCGGGGAGCGAGCAGTACTTC.

DNA of the CDR3: TGTGCCAGCAAGACACAGGGTAGCAATCAGCCCCAGCATTTT. It translates to CASKTQGSNQPQHF. The chain couples TRBV28 to TRBJ1-5, with D perhaps matching TRBD1 (6 bases). Germline V gene lookup returns CDR1 MDHEN and CDR2 SYDVKM. V lost 7 bases and J 0 bases, leaving 10 bases between the germline ends. The CDR3 length is 14 residues.

The CDR3 nucleotides read TGTGCCAGTAGTCCAAGACTAGCGCGCACAGATACGCAGTATTTT. It encodes CASSPRLARTDTQYF. The chain couples TRBV19 to TRBJ2-3; 8 positions agree with TRBD2. V dropped 5 bases and J dropped 1; count of bases not matched to a gene: 5. This CDR3 region has 15 residues. Germline-derived CDR1 and CDR2 are LNHDA and SQIVND (reference sequence). The full variable domain, completed using reference TRBV19 and TRBJ2-3, is DGGITQSPKYLFRKEGQNVTLSCEQNLNHDAMYWYRQDPGQGLRLIYYSQIVNDFQKGDIAEGYSVSREKKESFPLTVTSAQKNPTAFYLCASSPRLARTDTQYFGPGTRLTVL.

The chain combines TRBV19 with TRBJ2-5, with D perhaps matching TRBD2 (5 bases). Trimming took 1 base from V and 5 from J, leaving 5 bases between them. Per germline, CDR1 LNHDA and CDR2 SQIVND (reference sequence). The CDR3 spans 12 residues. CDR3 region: CASSIGRETQYF. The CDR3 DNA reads TGTGCCAGTAGTATAGGGAGGGAGACCCAGTACTTC.

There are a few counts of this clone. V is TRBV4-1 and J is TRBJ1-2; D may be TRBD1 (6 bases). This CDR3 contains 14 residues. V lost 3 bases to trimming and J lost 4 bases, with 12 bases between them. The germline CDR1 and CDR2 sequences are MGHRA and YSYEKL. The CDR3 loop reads CASSHRTDPYGYTF. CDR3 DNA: TGCGCCAGCAGCCATAGGACAGATCCCTATGGCTACACCTTC.

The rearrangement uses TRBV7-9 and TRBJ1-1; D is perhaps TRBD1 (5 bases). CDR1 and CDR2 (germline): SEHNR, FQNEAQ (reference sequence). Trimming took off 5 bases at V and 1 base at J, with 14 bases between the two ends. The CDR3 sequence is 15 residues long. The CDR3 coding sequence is TGTGCCAGCAGCGGTCGCCCCGGGGGGAACACTGAAGCTTTCTTT. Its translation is CASSGRPGGNTEAFF.

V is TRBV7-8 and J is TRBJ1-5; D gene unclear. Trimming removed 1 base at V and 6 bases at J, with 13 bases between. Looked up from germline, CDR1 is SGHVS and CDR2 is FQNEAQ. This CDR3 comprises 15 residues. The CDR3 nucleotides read TGTGCCAGCAGCTTAGATAGCGCCGCAATTCAGCCCCAGCATTTT. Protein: CASSLDSAAIQPQHF.

The CDR3: CASSLISNSGNTIYF. CDR3 in DNA: TGTGCCAGCAGCTTAATTTCCAATTCTGGAAACACCATATATTTT. V is TRBV11-2 and J is TRBJ1-3, with unresolved D. CDR3 length equals 15 residues. V was shortened by 2 bases and J by 1 base, with 9 bases between the two germline ends. CDR1 is SGHAT, CDR2 FQNNGV, per germline.

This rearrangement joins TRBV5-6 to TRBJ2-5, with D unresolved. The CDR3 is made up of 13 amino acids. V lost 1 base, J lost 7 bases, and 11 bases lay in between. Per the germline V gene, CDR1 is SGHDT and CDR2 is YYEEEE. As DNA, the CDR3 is TGTGCCAGCAGCTTGAACCCAACCGGGACCCAGTACTTC. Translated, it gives CASSLNPTGTQYF.

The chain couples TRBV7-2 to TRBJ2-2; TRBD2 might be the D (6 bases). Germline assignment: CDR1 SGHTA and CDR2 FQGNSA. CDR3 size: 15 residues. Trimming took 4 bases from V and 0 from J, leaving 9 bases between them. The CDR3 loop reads CASSSKRANTGELFF. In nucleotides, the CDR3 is TGTGCCAGCAGCTCAAAGCGGGCGAACACCGGGGAGCTGTTTTTT.

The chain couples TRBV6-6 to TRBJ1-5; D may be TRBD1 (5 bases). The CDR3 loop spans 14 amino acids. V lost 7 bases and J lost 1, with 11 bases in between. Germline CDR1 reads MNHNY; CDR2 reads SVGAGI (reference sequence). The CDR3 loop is CASTDSRSNQPQHF. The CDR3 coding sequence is TGTGCCAGCACCGACAGCAGAAGCAATCAGCCCCAGCATTTT.

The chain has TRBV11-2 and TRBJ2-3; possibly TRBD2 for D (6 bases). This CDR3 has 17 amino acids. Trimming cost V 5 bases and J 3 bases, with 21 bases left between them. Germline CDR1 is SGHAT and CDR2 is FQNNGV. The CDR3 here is CASSILTIGTATDTQYF. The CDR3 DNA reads TGTGCCAGCAGCATACTCACGATCGGGACTGCTACAGATACGCAGTATTTT. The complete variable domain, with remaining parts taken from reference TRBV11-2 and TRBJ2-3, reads EAGVAQSPRYKIIEKRQSVAFWCNPISGHATLYWYQQILGQGPKLLIQFQNNGVVDDSQLPKDRFSAERLKGVDSTLKIQPAKLEDSAVYLCASSILTIGTATDTQYFGPGTRLTVL.